These 20 T cell receptor beta chains were all obtained from the same sample, sequenced in a study of cytomegalovirus exposure and HLA in healthy donors. It was with 60 Vbeta and 13 Jbeta primers that the PCR ran. Sequencing used immunoSEQ multiplex PCR; TCRdb keeps in-frame clones, though not all of them. The table lists 120,000 or so clones, about 68% of them singletons. Sequencing used PBMCs. The source is a man in his forties in good health and CMV-seropositive.

This chain joins TRBV30 and TRBJ1-3; D gene uncertain. The CDR3 totals 16 residues. Germline CDR1 GTSNPN, CDR2 SVGIG (reference sequence). V lost 1 base and J 0 bases, leaving 13 bases between the germline ends. CDR3 nucleotides: TGTGCCTGGAGTGCATCGCGGTTTAGCTCTGGAAACACCATATATTTT. Amino acids: CAWSASRFSSGNTIYF. Using reference TRBV30 and TRBJ1-3 for the parts outside the CDR3, the full variable domain is SQTIHQWPATLVQPVGSPLSLECTVEGTSNPNLYWYRQAAGRGLQLLFYSVGIGQISSEVPQNLSASRPQDRQFILSSKKLLLSDSGFYLCAWSASRFSSGNTIYFGEGSWLTVV.

This chain links TRBV19 with TRBJ1-5; 7 bases align to TRBD1. Germline values: CDR1 LNHDA, CDR2 SQIVND (reference sequence). The junction had 12 bases not matched to a gene; V was cut back by 10 bases and J by 6 bases. This CDR3 contains 14 residues. The CDR3 nucleotides read TGTGCCACCCAGGGGGGCTCCGGGGCTCAGCCCCAGCATTTT. The encoded protein is CATQGGSGAQPQHF.

The J gene is TRBJ2-3, the V gene TRBV18, with 8 bases lining up with TRBD1. Germline V CDR1 and CDR2: KGHSH, LQKENI. This CDR3 comprises 15 residues. The V and J ends lost 3 bases and 2 bases, in that order; junction bases with no gene match: 4. The CDR3 sequence: CASSPGQAFTDTQYF. DNA for the CDR3: TGTGCCAGCTCACCGGGACAGGCCTTCACAGATACGCAGTATTTT.

This clone has a handful of counts. The chain combines TRBV6-6 with TRBJ1-1; D unresolved. V was clipped by 5 bases and J by 1 base, with 8 bases between them. This CDR3 has 13 residues. The germline V gene has CDR1 MNHNY and CDR2 SVGAGI (reference sequence). The CDR3 DNA reads as TGTGCCAGCAGTGTAGATAAGAACACTGAAGCTTTCTTT. Translated, it gives CASSVDKNTEAFF.

The chain couples TRBV27 to TRBJ2-5; 14 positions match TRBD2. V gave up 5 bases and J gave up 3 bases; unmatched junction bases: 5. The CDR3 spans 16 residues. Germline CDR1 is MNHEY and CDR2 is SMNVEV (reference sequence). CDR3 sequence (DNA): TGTGCCAGCAGTGCCGGACTAGCGGGAGGCGAAGAGACCCAGTACTTC. This sequence encodes CASSAGLAGGEETQYF.

This clone was observed once. This chain links TRBV9 with TRBJ2-1; D possibly corresponds to TRBD2 (5 bases). With 7 bases removed from V and 4 bases from J, the gap between germline ends came to 12 bases. This CDR3 contains 13 residues. Per germline, CDR1 SGDLS and CDR2 YYNGEE. CDR3 sequence: CASSVAQYNEQFF. CDR3 in DNA: TGTGCCAGCTCGGTAGCGCAGTACAATGAGCAGTTCTTC.

This chain's CDR3 is CASSQAVNTYEQYF. The CDR3, as DNA: TGTGCCAGCAGCCAAGCAGTGAACACCTACGAGCAGTACTTC. The chain carries TRBV4-2 and TRBJ2-7; no clear D. V was pared by 1 base and J by 2 bases, with 9 bases between. Germline V gives CDR1 LGHNA, CDR2 YNFKEQ. The CDR3 is 14 amino acids.

This clone has a handful of counts. The genes are TRBV7-5 and TRBJ1-3. TRBV7-5 is a pseudogene segment. The CDR3 is 14 amino acids. DNA of the CDR3: TGTGCCAGAAGCTTCTGGAGCTCTGGAAACACCATATATTTT. Translating gives CARSFWSSGNTIYF.

This clone was observed once. This chain connects TRBV14 to TRBJ2-7; 14 positions match TRBD2. Germline-derived CDR1 and CDR2 are SGHDN and FVKESK. The ends lost 4 bases at V and 6 bases at J; junction bases unmatched: 2. CDR3 length: 14 residues. CDR3 sequence reads: CASSPGLAGVEQYF. For the CDR3, the DNA is TGTGCCAGCAGCCCGGGACTAGCGGGAGTCGAGCAGTACTTC.

The chain links TRBV10-3 to TRBJ1-3; 8 positions match TRBD1. Looked up from germline, CDR1 is ENHRY and CDR2 is SYGVKD. With V trimmed by 5 bases and J by 0 bases, 3 bases remained unmatched. This CDR3 region has 15 residues. CDR3 region: CAISSDRDSGNTIYF. The DNA for the CDR3 is TGTGCCATCAGTTCGGACAGGGACTCTGGAAACACCATATATTTT.

This chain uses TRBV6-6 with TRBJ1-5; no clear D gene. CDR3 length: 15 residues. CDR1 is MNHNY, CDR2 SVGAGI, per germline (reference sequence). V shed 2 bases and J shed 6 bases, with 14 bases lying between them. The CDR3, as DNA: TGTGCCAGCAGTTACGGCTCGCAGGCGGGTCAGCCCCAGCATTTT. Residues: CASSYGSQAGQPQHF.

The chain is built from TRBV2 and TRBJ2-7; 10 nucleotides match TRBD2. The CDR3 has 14 residues. Germline CDR1 SNHLY, CDR2 FYNNEI. Trimming cost V 5 bases and J 4 bases; bases outside gene matches: 5. As DNA, the CDR3 is TGTGCCAGCAGTTGGACTAGCGGCCTGTACGAGCAGTACTTC. This codes for CASSWTSGLYEQYF.

Regarding this clone: One end of the junction is discordant with germline, which a read error may explain. The chain combines TRBV6-1 with TRBJ2-1, with 10 positions matching TRBD2. CDR1 and CDR2 from the germline V gene are MNHNS and SASEGT. The CDR3 runs to 11 residues. Here the CDR3 DNA reads TGTGCCAGCAGTCAGAGCGGGAGGGTGGTCTTC. The encoded protein is CASSQSGRVVF.

The gene calls are TRBV9 and TRBJ2-7; D might be TRBD2 (6 bases). The CDR3 is 13 residues long. The germline CDR1 and CDR2 sequences are SGDLS and YYNGEE. With 0 bases removed from V and 6 bases from J, the gap between germline ends came to 10 bases. The CDR3 region is CASSVELGGEQYF. In DNA, the CDR3 is TGTGCCAGCAGCGTAGAGCTGGGGGGCGAGCAGTACTTC.

This clone was observed a single time. V gene TRBV10-3 combines with J gene TRBJ2-3, with D perhaps matching TRBD2 (5 bases). The germline V gene encodes CDR1 ENHRY and CDR2 SYGVKD. This CDR3 is built from 11 residues. Trimming stripped 7 bases from V and 5 bases from J, with 7 bases between. This chain's CDR3 is CAINRGDTQYF. CDR3 coding DNA: TGTGCCATCAATCGGGGAGATACGCAGTATTTT.

The rearrangement links TRBV21-1 to TRBJ2-1; the tabulated D call, TRBD1, remains unverified against the DNA. TRBV21-1 is a documented pseudogene. The CDR3 has 15 residues. CDR3 in DNA: TGTGCCAGCAGCAAATACCGGACAGGGTCCAATGAGCAGTTCTTC. Its translation is CASSKYRTGSNEQFF.

Here the CDR3 DNA reads TGTGCCAGCAGCTTGAGGGAGGGGGGAGTCTCCACTGAAGCTTTCTTT. Amino acids: CASSLREGGVSTEAFF. The rearrangement uses TRBV7-8 and TRBJ1-1; perhaps TRBD1 as D (6 bases). Germline CDR1 and CDR2: SGHVS and FQNEAQ. V was cut by 3 bases and J by 4 bases, with 18 bases left in between. This CDR3 is 16 amino acids long.

This chain uses TRBV27 with TRBJ1-2; D gene ambiguous. The CDR3 extends over 15 amino acids. V lost 6 bases and J lost 6, with 20 bases in between. CDR1 is MNHEY and CDR2 is SMNVEV in the germline V gene (reference sequence). The CDR3 coding sequence is TGTGCCAGCAGCCCAAGCGGCCGCGTCTTGCATGGCTACACCTTC. It specifies CASSPSGRVLHGYTF.

V is TRBV4-3 and J is TRBJ2-7; 9 bases are a match to TRBD1. The germline CDR1 and CDR2 sequences are LGHNA and YSLEER. V was clipped by 3 bases and J by 5 bases; unmatched bases: 8. There are 15 residues in the CDR3. CDR3 sequence reads: CASSHDWGQGDEQYF. The DNA of the CDR3 is TGCGCCAGCAGCCATGATTGGGGACAGGGCGACGAGCAGTACTTC.

The chain joins TRBV23-1 to TRBJ2-2, with TRBD1 matching over 7 bases. TRBV23-1 is given ORF status, its function remaining uncertain. The junction had 10 bases not matched to a gene; V was cut back by 3 bases and J by 0 bases. The CDR3 spans 18 residues. The CDR3 DNA reads TGCGCCAGCAGTCACCTAAACAGGGGCATCGCGAACACCGGGGAGCTGTTTTTT. Amino acid sequence: CASSHLNRGIANTGELFF.